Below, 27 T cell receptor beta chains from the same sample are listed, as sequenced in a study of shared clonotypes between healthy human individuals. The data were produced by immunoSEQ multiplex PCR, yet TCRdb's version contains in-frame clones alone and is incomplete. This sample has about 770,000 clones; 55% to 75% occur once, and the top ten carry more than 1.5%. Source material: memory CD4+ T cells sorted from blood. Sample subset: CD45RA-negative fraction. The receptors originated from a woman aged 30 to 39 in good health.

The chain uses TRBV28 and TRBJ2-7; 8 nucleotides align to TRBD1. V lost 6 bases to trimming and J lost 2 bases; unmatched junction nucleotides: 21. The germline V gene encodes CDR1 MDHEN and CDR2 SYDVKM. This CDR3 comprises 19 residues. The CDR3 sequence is CASSPGGRAAGASTYEQYF. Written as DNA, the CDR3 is TGTGCCAGCAGCCCAGGGGGCAGGGCCGCAGGCGCGTCTACCTACGAGCAGTACTTC.

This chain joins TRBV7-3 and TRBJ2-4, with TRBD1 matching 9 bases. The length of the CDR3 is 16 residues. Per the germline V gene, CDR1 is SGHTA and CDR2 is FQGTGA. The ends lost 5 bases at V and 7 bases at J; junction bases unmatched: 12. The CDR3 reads CASSPQAGTGYNIQYF. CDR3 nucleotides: TGTGCCAGCAGCCCCCAGGCGGGGACAGGGTATAACATTCAGTACTTC.

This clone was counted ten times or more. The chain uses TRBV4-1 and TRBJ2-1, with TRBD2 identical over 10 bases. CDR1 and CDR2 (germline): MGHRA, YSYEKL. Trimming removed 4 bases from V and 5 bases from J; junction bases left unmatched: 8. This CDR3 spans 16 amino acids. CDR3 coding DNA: TGCGCCAGCAGCCGGACTAGCGGCCCCGGCGACAATGAGCAGTTCTTC. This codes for CASSRTSGPGDNEQFF.

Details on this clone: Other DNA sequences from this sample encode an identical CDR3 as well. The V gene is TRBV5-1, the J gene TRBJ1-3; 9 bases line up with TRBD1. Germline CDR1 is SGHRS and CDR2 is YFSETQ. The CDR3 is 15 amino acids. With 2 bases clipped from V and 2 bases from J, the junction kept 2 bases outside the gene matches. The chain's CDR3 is CASSLQGAAGNTIYF. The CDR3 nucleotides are TGCGCCAGCAGCTTACAGGGGGCGGCTGGAAACACCATATATTTT.

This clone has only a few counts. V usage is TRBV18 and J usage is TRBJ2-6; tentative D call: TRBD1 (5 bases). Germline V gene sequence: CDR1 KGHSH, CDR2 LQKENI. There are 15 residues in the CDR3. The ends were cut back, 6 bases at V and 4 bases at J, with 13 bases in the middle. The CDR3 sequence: CASSPTEAGANVLTF. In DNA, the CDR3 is TGTGCCAGCTCGCCGACAGAGGCCGGGGCCAACGTCCTGACTTTC.

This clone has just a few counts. As DNA, the CDR3 is TGTGCCAGCATTTGCACAGATACGCAGTATTTT. It is translated as CASICTDTQYF. This sequence joins TRBV21-1 and TRBJ2-3. TRBV21-1 is classified as a pseudogene. The CDR3 contains 11 residues.

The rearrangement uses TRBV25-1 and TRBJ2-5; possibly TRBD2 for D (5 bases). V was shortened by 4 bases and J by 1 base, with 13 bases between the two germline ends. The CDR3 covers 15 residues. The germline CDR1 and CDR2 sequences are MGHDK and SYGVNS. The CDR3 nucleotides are TGTGCCAGCAGTGCGAAACTAGGACTCCAAGAGACCCAGTACTTC. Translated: CASSAKLGLQETQYF.

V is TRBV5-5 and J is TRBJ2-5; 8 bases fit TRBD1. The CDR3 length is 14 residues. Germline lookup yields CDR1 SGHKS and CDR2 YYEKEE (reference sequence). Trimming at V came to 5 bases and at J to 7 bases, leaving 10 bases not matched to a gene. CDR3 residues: CASRSTGGGGTQYF. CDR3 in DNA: TGTGCCAGCAGATCAACAGGGGGAGGAGGGACCCAGTACTTC. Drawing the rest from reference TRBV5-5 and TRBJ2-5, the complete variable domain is DAGVTQSPTHLIKTRGQQVTLRCSPISGHKSVSWYQQVLGQGPQFIFQYYEKEERGRGNFPDRFSARQFPNYSSELNVNALLLGDSALYLCASRSTGGGGTQYFGPGTRLLVL.

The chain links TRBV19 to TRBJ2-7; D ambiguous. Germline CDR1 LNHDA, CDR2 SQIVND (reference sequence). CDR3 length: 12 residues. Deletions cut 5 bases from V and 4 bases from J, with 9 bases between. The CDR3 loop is CASSDLRYEQYF. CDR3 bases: TGTGCCAGTAGTGATTTGAGGTACGAGCAGTACTTC.

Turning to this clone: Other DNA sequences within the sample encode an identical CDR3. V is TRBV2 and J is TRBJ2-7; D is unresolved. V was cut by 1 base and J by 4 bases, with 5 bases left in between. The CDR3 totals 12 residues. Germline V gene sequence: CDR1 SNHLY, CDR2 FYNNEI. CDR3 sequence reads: CASSEDRYEQYF. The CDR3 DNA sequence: TGTGCCAGCAGTGAAGACCGTTACGAGCAGTACTTC.

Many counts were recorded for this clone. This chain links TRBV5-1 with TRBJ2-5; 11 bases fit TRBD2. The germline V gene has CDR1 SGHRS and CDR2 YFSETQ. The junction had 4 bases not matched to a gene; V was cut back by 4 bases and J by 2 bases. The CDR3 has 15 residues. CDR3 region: CASSETSGAQETQYF. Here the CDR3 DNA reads TGCGCCAGCAGCGAGACTAGCGGGGCGCAAGAGACCCAGTACTTC.

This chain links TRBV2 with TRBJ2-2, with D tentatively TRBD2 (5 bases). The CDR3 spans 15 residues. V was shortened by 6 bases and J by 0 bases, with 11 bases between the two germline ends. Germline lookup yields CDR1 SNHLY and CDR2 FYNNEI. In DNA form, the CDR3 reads TGTGCCAGCAGGGAGGACCGAACGAACACCGGGGAGCTGTTTTTT. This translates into CASREDRTNTGELFF.

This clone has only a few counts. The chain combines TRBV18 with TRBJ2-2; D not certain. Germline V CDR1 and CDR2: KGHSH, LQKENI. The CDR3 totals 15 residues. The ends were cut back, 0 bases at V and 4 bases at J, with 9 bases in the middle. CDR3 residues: CASSPPGFFTGELFF. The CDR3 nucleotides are TGTGCCAGCTCACCACCGGGATTCTTCACCGGGGAGCTGTTTTTT.

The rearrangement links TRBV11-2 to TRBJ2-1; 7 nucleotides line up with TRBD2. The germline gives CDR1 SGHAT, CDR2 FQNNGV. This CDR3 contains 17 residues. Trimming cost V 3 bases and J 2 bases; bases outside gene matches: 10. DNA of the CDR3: TGTGCCAGCAGCTTGGAATCGACTAGCTGGACCTACAATGAGCAGTTCTTC. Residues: CASSLESTSWTYNEQFF.

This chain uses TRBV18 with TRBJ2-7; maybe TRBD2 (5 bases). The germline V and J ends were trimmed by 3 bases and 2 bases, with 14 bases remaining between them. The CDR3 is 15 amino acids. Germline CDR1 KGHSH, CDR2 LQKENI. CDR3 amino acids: CASSPGSGAPYEQYF. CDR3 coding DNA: TGTGCCAGCTCACCTGGGAGCGGTGCTCCCTACGAGCAGTACTTC.

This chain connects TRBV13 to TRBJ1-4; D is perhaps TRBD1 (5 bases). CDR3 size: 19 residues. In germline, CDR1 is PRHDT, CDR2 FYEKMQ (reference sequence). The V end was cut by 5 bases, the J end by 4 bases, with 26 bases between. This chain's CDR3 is CASSNRYQTYSGDNEKLFF. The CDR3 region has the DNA TGTGCCAGCAGCAACAGGTATCAAACCTACTCGGGTGATAATGAAAAACTGTTTTTT. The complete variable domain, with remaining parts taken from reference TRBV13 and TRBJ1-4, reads AAGVIQSPRHLIKEKRETATLKCYPIPRHDTVYWYQQGPGQDPQFLISFYEKMQSDKGSIPDRFSAQQFSDYHSELNMSSLELGDSALYFCASSNRYQTYSGDNEKLFFGSGTQLSVL.

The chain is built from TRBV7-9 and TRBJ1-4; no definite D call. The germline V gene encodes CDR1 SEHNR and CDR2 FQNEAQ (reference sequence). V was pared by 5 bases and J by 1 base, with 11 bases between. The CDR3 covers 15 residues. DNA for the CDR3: TGTGCCAGCAGCACCAACAGCTTAACTAATGAAAAACTGTTTTTT. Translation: CASSTNSLTNEKLFF. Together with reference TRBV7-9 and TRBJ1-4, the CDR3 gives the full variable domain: DTGVSQNPRHKITKRGQNVTFRCDPISEHNRLYWYRQTLGQGPEFLTYFQNEAQLEKSRLLSDRFSAERPKGSFSTLEIQRTEQGDSAMYLCASSTNSLTNEKLFFGSGTQLSVL.

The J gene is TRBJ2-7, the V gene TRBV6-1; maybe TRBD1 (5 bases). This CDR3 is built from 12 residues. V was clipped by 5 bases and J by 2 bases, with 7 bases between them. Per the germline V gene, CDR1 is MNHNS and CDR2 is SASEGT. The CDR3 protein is CASSMTAYEQYF. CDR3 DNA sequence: TGTGCCAGCAGTATGACAGCCTACGAGCAGTACTTC.

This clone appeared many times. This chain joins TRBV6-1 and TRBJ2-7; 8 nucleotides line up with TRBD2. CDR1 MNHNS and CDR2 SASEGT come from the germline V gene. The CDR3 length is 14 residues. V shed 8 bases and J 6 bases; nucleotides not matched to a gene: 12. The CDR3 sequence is CASRRAGESGEQYF. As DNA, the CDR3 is TGTGCCAGCCGTCGAGCGGGAGAATCCGGCGAGCAGTACTTC.

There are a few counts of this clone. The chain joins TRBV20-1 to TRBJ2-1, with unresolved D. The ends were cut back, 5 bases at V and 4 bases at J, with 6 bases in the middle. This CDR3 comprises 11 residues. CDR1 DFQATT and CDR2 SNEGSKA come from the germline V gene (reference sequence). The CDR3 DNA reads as TGCAGTGCTCTCCAATACAATGAGCAGTTCTTC. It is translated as CSALQYNEQFF.

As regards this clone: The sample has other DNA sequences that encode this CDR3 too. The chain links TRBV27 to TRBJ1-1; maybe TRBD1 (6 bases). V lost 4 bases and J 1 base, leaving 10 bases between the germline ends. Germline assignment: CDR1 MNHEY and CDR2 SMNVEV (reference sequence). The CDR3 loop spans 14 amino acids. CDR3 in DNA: TGTGCCAGCAGTTCTGGCAGGGGGAACACTGAAGCTTTCTTT. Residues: CASSSGRGNTEAFF.

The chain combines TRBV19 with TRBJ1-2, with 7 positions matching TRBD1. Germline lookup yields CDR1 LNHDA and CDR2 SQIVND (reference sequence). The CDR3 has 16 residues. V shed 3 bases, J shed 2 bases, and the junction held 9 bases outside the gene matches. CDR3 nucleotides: TGTGCCAGTAGTATGGGATCGGACAGGAACAACTATGGCTACACCTTC. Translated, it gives CASSMGSDRNNYGYTF. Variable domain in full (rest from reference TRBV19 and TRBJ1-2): DGGITQSPKYLFRKEGQNVTLSCEQNLNHDAMYWYRQDPGQGLRLIYYSQIVNDFQKGDIAEGYSVSREKKESFPLTVTSAQKNPTAFYLCASSMGSDRNNYGYTFGSGTRLTVV.

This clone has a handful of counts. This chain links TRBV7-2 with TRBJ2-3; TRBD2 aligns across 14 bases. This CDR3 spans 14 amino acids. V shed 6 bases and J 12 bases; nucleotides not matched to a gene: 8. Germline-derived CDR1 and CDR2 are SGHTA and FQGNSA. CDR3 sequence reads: CASRTGTSGSHQYF. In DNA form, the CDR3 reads TGTGCCAGCAGAACCGGGACTAGCGGGAGCCACCAGTATTTT.

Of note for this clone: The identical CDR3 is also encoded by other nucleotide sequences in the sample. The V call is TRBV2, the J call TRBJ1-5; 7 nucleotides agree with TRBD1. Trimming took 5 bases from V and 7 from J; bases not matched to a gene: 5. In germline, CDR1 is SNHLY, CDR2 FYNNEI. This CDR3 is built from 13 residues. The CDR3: CASSRQGNQPQHF. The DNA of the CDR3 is TGTGCCAGCAGTAGACAGGGAAACCAGCCCCAGCATTTT.

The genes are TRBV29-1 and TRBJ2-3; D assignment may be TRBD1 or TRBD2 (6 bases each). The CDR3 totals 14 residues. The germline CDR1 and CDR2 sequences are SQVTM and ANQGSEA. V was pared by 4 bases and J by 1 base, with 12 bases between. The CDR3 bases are TGCAGCGTTGTTTGGGGGGCCGGCACAGATACGCAGTATTTT. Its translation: CSVVWGAGTDTQYF.

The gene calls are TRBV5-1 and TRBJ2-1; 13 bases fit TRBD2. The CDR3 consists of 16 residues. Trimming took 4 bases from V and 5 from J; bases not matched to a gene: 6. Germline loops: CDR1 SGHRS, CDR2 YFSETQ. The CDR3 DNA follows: TGCGCCAGCAGCGTCCAGACTAGCGGGGGGAACAATGAGCAGTTCTTC. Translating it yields CASSVQTSGGNNEQFF. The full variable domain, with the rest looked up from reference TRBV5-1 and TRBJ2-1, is KAGVTQTPRYLIKTRGQQVTLSCSPISGHRSVSWYQQTPGQGLQFLFEYFSETQRNKGNFPGRFSGRQFSNSRSEMNVSTLELGDSALYLCASSVQTSGGNNEQFFGPGTRLTVL.

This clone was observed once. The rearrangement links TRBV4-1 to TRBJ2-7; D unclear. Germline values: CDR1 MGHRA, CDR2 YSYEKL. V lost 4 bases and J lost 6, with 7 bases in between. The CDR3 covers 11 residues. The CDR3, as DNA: TGCGCCAGCAGCCGGGGTCGCGAGCAGTACTTC. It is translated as CASSRGREQYF.